One and the same sample provided the 2 T cell receptor beta chains below, sequenced in a study of early T cells in non-severe SARS-CoV-2 infection. TCRdb fed the 5' RACE reads into MiXCR, producing one record per CDR3 protein. The profile shows fewer than 55,000 distinct CDR3 sequences, roughly 11% of them singletons. Input material: whole blood. The receptor set was obtained from an adult who was a healthcare worker with PCR-confirmed SARS-CoV-2 infection or an uninfected control (not recorded which).

This clonotype was recorded at least ten times. This sequence joins TRBV12-2 and TRBJ1-1; the table's D call, TRBD1, has no DNA check behind it. TRBV12-2 represents a pseudogene. This CDR3 has 14 residues. The CDR3 nucleotides read TGTGCAAGTCGCTCCCTCAGGGTAGAGGGTGAAGCTTTCTTT. Residues: CASRSLRVEGEAFF.

The V and J genes are TRBV7-2 and TRBJ2-3; perhaps TRBD2 as D (6 bases). Trimming shortened V by 5 bases and J by 4 bases, and 16 bases separated the two germline ends. Germline values: CDR1 SGHTA, CDR2 FQGNSA. The CDR3 consists of 15 residues. CDR3 sequence: CASSQTRGMADTQYF. The CDR3 nucleotides read TGTGCCAGCAGCCAAACCCGGGGGATGGCAGATACGCAGTATTTT.